These T cell receptor beta chains were read from a single sample in a study of T-cell reconstitution after alpha-beta-depleted transplantation in children. MiXCR, run by TCRdb on the PCR reads, gives a single entry per CDR3 protein. This sample has around 450,000 distinct CDR3 sequences; roughly a tenth occur once, and the top ten carry about 2%. The sample was PBMCs, taken before TCRalphabeta/CD19-depleted stem cell transplant. The receptors stem from a child under 10 years old with inherited bone marrow failure, due to receive a stem cell transplant. The CDR3 runs from the conserved cysteine through the conserved F or W. The order of the fields is clone size, D gene, V gene, J gene, CDR3 length, CDR3 DNA, CDR3 protein. A D gene is named only where the DNA matches it firmly. Expanded clones get a size class; other rows say once, few or many, or leave the size out.

clone_size: few
d_call: -
v_call: TRBV19
j_call: TRBJ2-7
cdr3_length: 14
cdr3_nt: TGTGCCAGTAGTGACCAGGGGATTTCCTACGAGCAGTACTTC
cdr3_aa: CASSDQGISYEQYF

clone_size: many
d_call: -
v_call: TRBV5-4
j_call: TRBJ2-5
cdr3_length: 16
cdr3_nt: TGTGCCAGCAGCCAAAGGGATGGAATGTTGGGGGAGACCCAGTACTTC
cdr3_aa: CASSQRDGMLGETQYF

clone_size: many
d_call: TRBD2
v_call: TRBV15
j_call: TRBJ2-7
cdr3_length: 14
cdr3_nt: TGTGCCACCAGCGTAGCTAGCGGAACCTACGAGCAGTACTTC
cdr3_aa: CATSVASGTYEQYF

clone_size: -
d_call: -
v_call: TRBV6-1
j_call: TRBJ1-1
cdr3_length: 12
cdr3_nt: TGTGCCAGCAGTGAAGCTATGACTGAAGCTTTCTTT
cdr3_aa: CASSEAMTEAFF

clone_size: -
d_call: -
v_call: TRBV18
j_call: TRBJ1-3
cdr3_length: 13
cdr3_nt: TGTGCCAGCTCCGGAGGCTCTGGAAACACCATATATTTT
cdr3_aa: CASSGGSGNTIYF

clone_size: many
d_call: TRBD2
v_call: TRBV7-8
j_call: TRBJ2-7
cdr3_length: 16
cdr3_nt: TGTGCCAGCAGCCCTCGAGGTGGGAGGGTGGACTACGAGCAGTACTTC
cdr3_aa: CASSPRGGRVDYEQYF

clone_size: -
d_call: TRBD2
v_call: TRBV6-5
j_call: TRBJ2-7
cdr3_length: 17
cdr3_nt: TGTGCCAGCAGTTACTCCCCGACTAGCGGGGCTTCCTACGAGCAGTACTTC
cdr3_aa: CASSYSPTSGASYEQYF

clone_size: -
d_call: -
v_call: TRBV6-2/TRBV6-3
j_call: TRBJ2-2
cdr3_length: 16
cdr3_nt: TGTGCCAGCAGTTACTCGCCTGGACAGTACACCGGGGAGCTGTTTTTT
cdr3_aa: CASSYSPGQYTGELFF

clone_size: many
d_call: -
v_call: TRBV29-1
j_call: TRBJ2-5
cdr3_length: 11
cdr3_nt: TGCAGCGTTGACTCTATCAAGACCCAGTACTTC
cdr3_aa: CSVDSIKTQYF

clone_size: -
d_call: -
v_call: TRBV19
j_call: TRBJ2-3
cdr3_length: 17
cdr3_nt: TGTGCCAGTAGTAAGGCCCCCCCTATAGTCGGCACAGATACGCAGTATTTT
cdr3_aa: CASSKAPPIVGTDTQYF

clone_size: many
d_call: -
v_call: TRBV20-1
j_call: TRBJ2-2
cdr3_length: 15
cdr3_nt: TGCAGTGCTAGAGATGCCCTCTACAGGGCCGGGGAGCTGTTTTTT
cdr3_aa: CSARDALYRAGELFF

clone_size: -
d_call: -
v_call: TRBV27
j_call: TRBJ1-4
cdr3_length: 15
cdr3_nt: TGTGCCAGCAGTTCCCTGGCGGGCGGGTATGAAAAACCGTTTTTT
cdr3_aa: CASSSLAGGYEKPFF

clone_size: few
d_call: TRBD1
v_call: TRBV29-1
j_call: TRBJ2-5
cdr3_length: 15
cdr3_nt: TGCAGTGGGGCCAGACAGGGGGCTTATCAAGAGACCCAGTACTTC
cdr3_aa: CSGARQGAYQETQYF

clone_size: -
d_call: -
v_call: TRBV30
j_call: TRBJ2-7
cdr3_length: 12
cdr3_nt: TGTGCCTGGAGCCGCCGGGGCGGGGAGCAGTACTTC
cdr3_aa: CAWSRRGGEQYF

clone_size: -
d_call: -
v_call: TRBV19
j_call: TRBJ1-5
cdr3_length: 14
cdr3_nt: TGTGCCAGTAGTCCCTTCACTAGGCAGGGGCCCCAGCATTTT
cdr3_aa: CASSPFTRQGPQHF

clone_size: -
d_call: -
v_call: TRBV20-1
j_call: TRBJ2-1
cdr3_length: 14
cdr3_nt: TGCAGTGGCAGCGCTCAGGGCTCCTACAATGAGCAGTTCTTC
cdr3_aa: CSGSAQGSYNEQFF

clone_size: many
d_call: -
v_call: TRBV29-1
j_call: TRBJ2-1
cdr3_length: 19
cdr3_nt: TGCAGCGTTGCAAAATCTCGAGCGGAAGAACGGGACTCCTACAATGAGCAGTTCTTC
cdr3_aa: CSVAKSRAEERDSYNEQFF

clone_size: few
d_call: -
v_call: TRBV7-2
j_call: TRBJ1-4
cdr3_length: 13
cdr3_nt: TGTGCCAGCGCGGGGGGCACTAATGAAAAACTGTTTTTT
cdr3_aa: CASAGGTNEKLFF

clone_size: many
d_call: -
v_call: TRBV5-1
j_call: TRBJ2-6
cdr3_length: 15
cdr3_nt: TGCGCCAGCAGCTTGGATCTGACGGGGGCCAACGTCCTGACTTTC
cdr3_aa: CASSLDLTGANVLTF

clone_size: few
d_call: TRBD2
v_call: TRBV2
j_call: TRBJ2-3
cdr3_length: 16
cdr3_nt: TGTGCCAGCAGTTTCCCCGGGACTAGCAGAACAGATACGCAGTATTTT
cdr3_aa: CASSFPGTSRTDTQYF

clone_size: many
d_call: TRBD2
v_call: TRBV5-1
j_call: TRBJ2-3
cdr3_length: 15
cdr3_nt: TGCGCCAGCAGCTTGGATCTAGCGGGAACAGATACGCAGTATTTT
cdr3_aa: CASSLDLAGTDTQYF

clone_size: few
d_call: TRBD1
v_call: TRBV5-5
j_call: TRBJ2-7
cdr3_length: 15
cdr3_nt: TGTGCCAGCAGCCCGGGACAGGGTTTTTTTGGCGAGCAGTACTTC
cdr3_aa: CASSPGQGFFGEQYF

clone_size: few
d_call: -
v_call: TRBV7-9
j_call: TRBJ2-7
cdr3_length: 14
cdr3_nt: TGTGCCAGCAGCTTGAGTCGGGAGAGCTACGAGCAGTACTTC
cdr3_aa: CASSLSRESYEQYF

clone_size: many
d_call: TRBD1
v_call: TRBV9
j_call: TRBJ1-2
cdr3_length: 18
cdr3_nt: TGTGCCAGCAGCCCGAACAGGGGATATGAGTTGTTAAATCGTGGCTACACCTTC
cdr3_aa: CASSPNRGYELLNRGYTF

clone_size: many
d_call: -
v_call: TRBV19
j_call: TRBJ2-1
cdr3_length: 18
cdr3_nt: TGTGCCAGTAGCAACCAGGCCCTCGGGAGAGGGTCCTACAATGAGCAGTTCTTC
cdr3_aa: CASSNQALGRGSYNEQFF

clone_size: many
d_call: TRBD1
v_call: TRBV5-1
j_call: TRBJ2-7
cdr3_length: 14
cdr3_nt: TGCGCCAGCAGTACGACAGGGGGCACCTACGAGCAGTACTTC
cdr3_aa: CASSTTGGTYEQYF

clone_size: many
d_call: TRBD1
v_call: TRBV28
j_call: TRBJ2-1
cdr3_length: 17
cdr3_nt: TGTGCCAGCACCAGTACCGCTTGGACAGGGAGGACGGATGAGCAGTTCTTC
cdr3_aa: CASTSTAWTGRTDEQFF

clone_size: many
d_call: -
v_call: TRBV28
j_call: TRBJ2-5
cdr3_length: 14
cdr3_nt: TGTGCCAGCAGTTTTTCCACTCCACAAGAGACCCAGTACTTC
cdr3_aa: CASSFSTPQETQYF

clone_size: few
d_call: -
v_call: TRBV20-1
j_call: TRBJ2-5
cdr3_length: 13
cdr3_nt: TGCAGTGCTAGGGTTGCCTACCAAGAGACCCAGTACTTC
cdr3_aa: CSARVAYQETQYF

clone_size: -
d_call: -
v_call: TRBV23-1
j_call: TRBJ2-7
cdr3_length: 16
cdr3_nt: TGCGCCAGCACCCTGGCCCGACGGTACAACTCCTACGAGCAGTACTTC
cdr3_aa: CASTLARRYNSYEQYF

clone_size: -
d_call: TRBD2
v_call: TRBV3-1
j_call: TRBJ2-3
cdr3_length: 16
cdr3_nt: TGTGCCACCACCCCCCGGACTAGCGGACACACAGATACGCAGTATTTT
cdr3_aa: CATTPRTSGHTDTQYF

clone_size: many
d_call: -
v_call: TRBV7-2
j_call: TRBJ2-7
cdr3_length: 16
cdr3_nt: TGTGCCAGCAGCTTATCCAGGACTGAGGTCCCCTACGAGCAGTACTTC
cdr3_aa: CASSLSRTEVPYEQYF

clone_size: many
d_call: -
v_call: TRBV4-3
j_call: TRBJ2-1
cdr3_length: 16
cdr3_nt: TGCGCCAGCAGCCCCATCCAGGGGCTTGCCTCCAATGAGCAGTTCTTC
cdr3_aa: CASSPIQGLASNEQFF

clone_size: few
d_call: -
v_call: TRBV7-9
j_call: TRBJ1-1
cdr3_length: 14
cdr3_nt: TGTGCCAGCAGCGCGCGGGGCAGTCTTACTGAAGCTTTCTTT
cdr3_aa: CASSARGSLTEAFF

clone_size: -
d_call: -
v_call: TRBV7-4
j_call: TRBJ2-2
cdr3_length: 12
cdr3_nt: TGTGCCAGCAGCCCCTCCCTGAGGGAGCTGTTTTTT
cdr3_aa: CASSPSLRELFF

clone_size: many
d_call: -
v_call: TRBV20-1
j_call: TRBJ2-6
cdr3_length: 15
cdr3_nt: TGCAGTCCCAAGAGGGAGAGCTCTGGGGCCAACGTCCTGACTTTC
cdr3_aa: CSPKRESSGANVLTF

clone_size: many
d_call: -
v_call: TRBV6-1
j_call: TRBJ1-2
cdr3_length: 12
cdr3_nt: TGTGCCAGCAGTGACCGCGGGGGAGGCTACACCTTC
cdr3_aa: CASSDRGGGYTF

clone_size: many
d_call: -
v_call: TRBV9
j_call: TRBJ2-1
cdr3_length: 17
cdr3_nt: TGTGCCAGCAGCGTAGGGATAGCGGCAAGCTCCTACAATGAGCAGTTCTTC
cdr3_aa: CASSVGIAASSYNEQFF

clone_size: few
d_call: -
v_call: TRBV7-2
j_call: TRBJ2-7
cdr3_length: 14
cdr3_nt: TGTGCCAGCACCCGGGAGGGGGCCTCCTACGAGCAGTACTTC
cdr3_aa: CASTREGASYEQYF

clone_size: -
d_call: TRBD1
v_call: TRBV7-2
j_call: TRBJ1-6
cdr3_length: 15
cdr3_nt: TGTGCCAGCAGCTTAACCTACAGGGGAGGTTCACCCCTCCACTTT
cdr3_aa: CASSLTYRGGSPLHF

clone_size: many
d_call: TRBD2
v_call: TRBV19
j_call: TRBJ2-1
cdr3_length: 17
cdr3_nt: TGTGCCAGTAGCCACAGCTTTGGCGGGAGATCCTACAATGAGCAGTTCTTC
cdr3_aa: CASSHSFGGRSYNEQFF

clone_size: -
d_call: -
v_call: TRBV20-1
j_call: TRBJ2-5
cdr3_length: 10
cdr3_nt: TGCAGTGGGTCGGACGGGACCCAGTACTTC
cdr3_aa: CSGSDGTQYF

clone_size: -
d_call: TRBD2
v_call: TRBV29-1
j_call: TRBJ2-2
cdr3_length: 18
cdr3_nt: TGCAGCGTTGAAACCGTAAAGCGGGAGGCCTCGAACACCGGGGAGCTGTTTTTT
cdr3_aa: CSVETVKREASNTGELFF

clone_size: -
d_call: -
v_call: TRBV29-1
j_call: TRBJ2-3
cdr3_length: 12
cdr3_nt: TGCAGCGTTGTCTGGGGGAATCATACGCAGTATTTT
cdr3_aa: CSVVWGNHTQYF

clone_size: many
d_call: -
v_call: TRBV4-1
j_call: TRBJ2-4
cdr3_length: 15
cdr3_nt: TGCGCCAGCAGCCAAGCGGGAGTAGCCAAAAACATTCAGTACTTC
cdr3_aa: CASSQAGVAKNIQYF

clone_size: -
d_call: -
v_call: TRBV5-1
j_call: TRBJ2-3
cdr3_length: 18
cdr3_nt: TGCGCCAGCAGCTCCTCTCCTTCTTCCGACTCGAGCACAGATACGCAGTATTTT
cdr3_aa: CASSSSPSSDSSTDTQYF

clone_size: many
d_call: -
v_call: TRBV27
j_call: TRBJ2-2
cdr3_length: 14
cdr3_nt: TGTGCCAGCAGTTTATTATTCATTCCCGGGGAGCTGTTTTTT
cdr3_aa: CASSLLFIPGELFF

clone_size: many
d_call: -
v_call: TRBV6-2/TRBV6-3
j_call: TRBJ2-1
cdr3_length: 16
cdr3_nt: TGTGCCAGCAGACGACCGGGACTTTGGCCTAACAATGAGCAGTTCTTC
cdr3_aa: CASRRPGLWPNNEQFF

clone_size: many
d_call: -
v_call: TRBV7-9
j_call: TRBJ2-5
cdr3_length: 14
cdr3_nt: TGTGCCAGCAGCTCGACCCTGGGAAAAGAGACCCAGTACTTC
cdr3_aa: CASSSTLGKETQYF